The sequence of this T cell receptor (beta chain) was determined in a study of blood T cell repertoires in COVID-19. At the level of the study: Collection of acute and convalescent COVID-19 samples took place in the United States, Italy and Spain.

As processed by the authors: Reference gene primer amplification gave estimated nucleated cell counts. This table comes from immunoSEQ multiplex PCR, and its TCRdb copy is limited to in-frame clones, with some not included. The V and J calls and clone size come from that table; D and trimming were worked out from the DNA. In the table there are around 58,000 clones, 91% of which are singletons. Unmatched junction bases numbered 14, after V lost 6 bases and J lost 4 bases. The CDR3 totals 16 residues. Germline CDR1 reads SNHLY; CDR2 reads FYNNEI. The sequencing input was peripheral blood. The source is a woman between 55 and 75 years old with active or convalescent COVID-19. The V gene is TRBV2, the J gene TRBJ1-2; 7 nucleotides align to TRBD1. The CDR3 nucleotides read TGTGCCAGCAGCACCCTCAAGACAGGGTATAGCTATGGCTACACCTTC. It yields the protein CASSTLKTGYSYGYTF.